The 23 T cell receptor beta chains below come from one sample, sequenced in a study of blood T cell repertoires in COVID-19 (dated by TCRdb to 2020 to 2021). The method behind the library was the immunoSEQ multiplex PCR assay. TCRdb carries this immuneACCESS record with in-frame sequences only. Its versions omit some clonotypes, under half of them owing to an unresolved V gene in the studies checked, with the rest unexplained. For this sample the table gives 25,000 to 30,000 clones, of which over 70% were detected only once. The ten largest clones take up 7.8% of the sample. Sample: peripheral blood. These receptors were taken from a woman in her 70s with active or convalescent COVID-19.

CDR3: CASSSTGSNEQFF. DNA for the CDR3: TGTGCCAGCAGCTCGACAGGGTCCAATGAGCAGTTCTTC. The genes are TRBV5-6 and TRBJ2-1; 7 bases map to TRBD1. The CDR3 runs 13 residues. The V gene's germline CDR1 is SGHDT and CDR2 YYEEEE. Germline trimming cut 3 bases from V and 6 bases from J; bases unmatched to any gene: 3. The full variable domain, with the rest looked up from reference TRBV5-6 and TRBJ2-1, is DAGVTQSPTHLIKTRGQQVTLRCSPKSGHDTVSWYQQALGQGPQFIFQYYEEEERQRGNFPDRFSGHQFPNYSSELNVNALLLGDSALYLCASSSTGSNEQFFGPGTRLTVL.

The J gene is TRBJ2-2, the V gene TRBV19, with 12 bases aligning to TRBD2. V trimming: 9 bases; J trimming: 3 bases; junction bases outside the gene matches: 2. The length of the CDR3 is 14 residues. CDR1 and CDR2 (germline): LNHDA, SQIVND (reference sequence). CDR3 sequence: CASRLAGDTGELFF. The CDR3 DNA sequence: TGTGCCAGCCGACTAGCGGGAGACACCGGGGAGCTGTTTTTT.

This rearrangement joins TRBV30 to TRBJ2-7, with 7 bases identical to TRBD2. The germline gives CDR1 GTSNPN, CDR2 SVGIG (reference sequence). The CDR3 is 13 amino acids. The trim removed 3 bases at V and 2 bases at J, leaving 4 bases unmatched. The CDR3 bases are TGTGCCTGGAGGGGAGGGCCCACCTACGAGCAGTACTTC. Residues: CAWRGGPTYEQYF. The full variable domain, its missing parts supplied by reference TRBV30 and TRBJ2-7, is SQTIHQWPATLVQPVGSPLSLECTVEGTSNPNLYWYRQAAGRGLQLLFYSVGIGQISSEVPQNLSASRPQDRQFILSSKKLLLSDSGFYLCAWRGGPTYEQYFGPGTRLTVT.

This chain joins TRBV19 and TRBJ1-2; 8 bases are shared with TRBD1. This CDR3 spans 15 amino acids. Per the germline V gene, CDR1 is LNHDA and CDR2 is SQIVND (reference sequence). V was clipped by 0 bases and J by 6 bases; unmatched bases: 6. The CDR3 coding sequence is TGTGCCAGTAGTATAGATTTGACAGGGGCCAATGGCTACACCTTC. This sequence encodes CASSIDLTGANGYTF. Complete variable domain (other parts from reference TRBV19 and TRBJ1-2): DGGITQSPKYLFRKEGQNVTLSCEQNLNHDAMYWYRQDPGQGLRLIYYSQIVNDFQKGDIAEGYSVSREKKESFPLTVTSAQKNPTAFYLCASSIDLTGANGYTFGSGTRLTVV.

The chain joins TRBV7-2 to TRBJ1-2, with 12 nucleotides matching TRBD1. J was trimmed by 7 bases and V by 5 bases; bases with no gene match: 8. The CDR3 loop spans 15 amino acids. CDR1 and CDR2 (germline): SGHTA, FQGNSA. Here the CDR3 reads CASSPQGQGARGYTF. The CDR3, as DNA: TGTGCCAGCAGCCCCCAGGGACAGGGGGCACGTGGCTACACCTTC.

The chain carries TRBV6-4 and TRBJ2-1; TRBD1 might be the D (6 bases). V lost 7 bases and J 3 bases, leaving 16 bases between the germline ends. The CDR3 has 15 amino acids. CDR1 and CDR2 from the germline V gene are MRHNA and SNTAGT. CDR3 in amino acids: CASNYGQSIYNEQFF. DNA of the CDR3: TGTGCCAGCAATTACGGACAGTCAATCTACAATGAGCAGTTCTTC.

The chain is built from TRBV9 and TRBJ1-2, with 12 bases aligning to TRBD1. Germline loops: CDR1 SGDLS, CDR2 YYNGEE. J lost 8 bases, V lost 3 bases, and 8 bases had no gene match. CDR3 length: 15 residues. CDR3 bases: TGTGCCAGCAGCGGGGACAGGGGGCGATTCGTAGGCTACACCTTC. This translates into CASSGDRGRFVGYTF.

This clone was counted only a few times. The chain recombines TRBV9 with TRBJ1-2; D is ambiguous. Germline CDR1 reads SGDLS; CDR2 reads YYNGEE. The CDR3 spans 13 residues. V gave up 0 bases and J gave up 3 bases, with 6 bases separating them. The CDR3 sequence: CASSVEAHYGYTF. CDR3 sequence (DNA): TGTGCCAGCAGCGTAGAAGCGCACTATGGCTACACCTTC.

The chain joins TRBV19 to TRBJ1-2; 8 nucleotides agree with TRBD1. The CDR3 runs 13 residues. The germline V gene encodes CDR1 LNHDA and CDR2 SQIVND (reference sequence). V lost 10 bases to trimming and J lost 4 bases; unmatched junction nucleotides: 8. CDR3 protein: CATHGQGPYGYTF. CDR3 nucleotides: TGTGCCACCCATGGACAGGGACCCTATGGCTACACCTTC.

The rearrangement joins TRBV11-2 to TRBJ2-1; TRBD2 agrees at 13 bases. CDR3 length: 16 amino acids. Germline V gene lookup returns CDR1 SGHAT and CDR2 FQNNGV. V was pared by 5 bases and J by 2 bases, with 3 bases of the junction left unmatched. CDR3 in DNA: TGTGCCAGCAGCCCCGGACTAGCGGGAGCCTACAATGAGCAGTTCTTC. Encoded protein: CASSPGLAGAYNEQFF.

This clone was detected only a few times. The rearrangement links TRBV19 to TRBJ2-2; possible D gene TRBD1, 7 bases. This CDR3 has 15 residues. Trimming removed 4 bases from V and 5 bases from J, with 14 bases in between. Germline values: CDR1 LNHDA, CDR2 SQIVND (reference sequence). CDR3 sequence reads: CASSKGAGRTGELFF. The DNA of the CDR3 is TGTGCCAGTAGTAAGGGGGCGGGAAGGACCGGGGAGCTGTTTTTT.

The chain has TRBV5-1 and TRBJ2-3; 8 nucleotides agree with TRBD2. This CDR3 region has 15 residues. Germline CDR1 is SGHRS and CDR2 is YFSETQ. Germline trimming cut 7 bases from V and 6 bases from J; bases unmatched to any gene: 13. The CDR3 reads CASHDPGGVADTQYF. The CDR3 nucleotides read TGCGCCAGCCATGACCCGGGGGGGGTTGCGGATACGCAGTATTTT.

Here the CDR3 DNA reads TGTGCCAGCTCACAACCAAGAGGGGGCAGCACTGAAGCTTTCTTT. This codes for CASSQPRGGSTEAFF. The chain is built from TRBV18 and TRBJ1-1, with 7 bases fitting TRBD1. Germline CDR1 is KGHSH and CDR2 is LQKENI. V lost 4 bases, J lost 4 bases, and 9 bases stayed unmatched. The CDR3 totals 15 residues.

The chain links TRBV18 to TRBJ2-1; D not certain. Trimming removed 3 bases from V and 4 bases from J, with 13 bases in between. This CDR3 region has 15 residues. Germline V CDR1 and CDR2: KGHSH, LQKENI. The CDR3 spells CASSPTASLYNEQFF. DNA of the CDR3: TGTGCCAGCTCACCCACAGCATCTTTATACAATGAGCAGTTCTTC.

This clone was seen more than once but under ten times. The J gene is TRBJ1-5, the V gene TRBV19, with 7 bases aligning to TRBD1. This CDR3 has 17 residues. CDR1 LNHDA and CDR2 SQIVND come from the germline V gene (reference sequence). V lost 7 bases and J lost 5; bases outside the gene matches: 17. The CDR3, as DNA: TGTGCCAGTACCGTCAGGCAGACAGGGAGGATGGATCAGCCCCAGCATTTT. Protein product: CASTVRQTGRMDQPQHF.

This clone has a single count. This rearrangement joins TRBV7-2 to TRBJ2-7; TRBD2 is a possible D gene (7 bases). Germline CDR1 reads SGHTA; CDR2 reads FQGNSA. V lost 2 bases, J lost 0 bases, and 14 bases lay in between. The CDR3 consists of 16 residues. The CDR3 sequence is CASSLRGEGLSYEQYF. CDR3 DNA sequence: TGTGCCAGCAGCTTAAGGGGGGAGGGCCTCTCCTACGAGCAGTACTTC.

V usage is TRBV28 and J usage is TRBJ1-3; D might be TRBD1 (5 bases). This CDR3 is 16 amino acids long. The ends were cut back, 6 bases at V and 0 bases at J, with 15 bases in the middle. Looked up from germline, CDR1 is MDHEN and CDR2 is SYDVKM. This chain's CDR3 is CASRPQGGGSGNTIYF. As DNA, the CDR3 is TGTGCCAGCAGGCCGCAGGGAGGCGGCTCTGGAAACACCATATATTTT.

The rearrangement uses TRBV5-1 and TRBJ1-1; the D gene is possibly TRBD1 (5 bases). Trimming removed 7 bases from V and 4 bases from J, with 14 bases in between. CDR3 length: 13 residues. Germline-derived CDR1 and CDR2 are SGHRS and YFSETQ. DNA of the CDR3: TGCGCCAGCGCCATGGCGGGGACCACTGAAGCTTTCTTT. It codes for CASAMAGTTEAFF.

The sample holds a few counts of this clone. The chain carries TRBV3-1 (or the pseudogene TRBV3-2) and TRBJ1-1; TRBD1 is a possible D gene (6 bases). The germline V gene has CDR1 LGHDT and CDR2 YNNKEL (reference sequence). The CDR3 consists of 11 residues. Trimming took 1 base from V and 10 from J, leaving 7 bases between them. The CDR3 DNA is TGTGCCAGCAGCCAAGGAGGGGGAGCTTTCTTT. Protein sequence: CASSQGGGAFF.

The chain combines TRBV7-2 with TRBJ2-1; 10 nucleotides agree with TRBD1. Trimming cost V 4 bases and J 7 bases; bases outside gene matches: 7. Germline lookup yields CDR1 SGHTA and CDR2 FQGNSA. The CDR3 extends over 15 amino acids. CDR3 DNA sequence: TGTGCCAGCAGCTCGGGGACAGGGGCGGGGAATGAGCAGTTCTTC. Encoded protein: CASSSGTGAGNEQFF.

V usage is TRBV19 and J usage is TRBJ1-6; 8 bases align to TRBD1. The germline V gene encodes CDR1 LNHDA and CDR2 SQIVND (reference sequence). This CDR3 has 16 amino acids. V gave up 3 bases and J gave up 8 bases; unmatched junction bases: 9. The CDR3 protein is CASSISGQGRYSPLHF. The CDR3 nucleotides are TGTGCCAGTAGTATTTCCGGACAGGGAAGATATTCACCCCTCCACTTT.

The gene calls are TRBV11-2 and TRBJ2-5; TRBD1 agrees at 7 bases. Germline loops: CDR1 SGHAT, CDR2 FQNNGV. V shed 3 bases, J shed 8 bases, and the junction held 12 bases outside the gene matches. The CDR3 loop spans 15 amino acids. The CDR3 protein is CASSLDRQGMGTQYF. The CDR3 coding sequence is TGTGCCAGCAGCTTGGATAGACAGGGAATGGGAACCCAGTACTTC.

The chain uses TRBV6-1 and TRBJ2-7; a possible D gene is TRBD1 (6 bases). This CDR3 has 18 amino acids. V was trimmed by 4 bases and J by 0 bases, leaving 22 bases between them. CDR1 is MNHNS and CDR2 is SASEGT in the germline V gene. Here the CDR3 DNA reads TGTGCCAGCAGTGCTATAGGTTTTACTGGACAGTCCTCCTACGAGCAGTACTTC. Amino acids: CASSAIGFTGQSSYEQYF.